This entry is about one T cell receptor beta chain. Its binding antigen is unknown. Base qualities are not provided; no much larger clone lies one nucleotide away. The entry originates in a study of blood T cell repertoires in COVID-19 (TCRdb year 2020). For the wider study: Samples covering the acute and convalescent phases of COVID-19 were provided by collaborators in the United States, Italy and Spain. Subjects who had been exposed to COVID-19, were actively infected with it, or had recovered from it provided the deeply sampled blood TCRbeta repertoires that made up the dataset. Samples were obtained from the ongoing ImmuneRACE study (first 160 participants) and from some 1,200 subjects provided by 6 global collaborators. The material from the prospective study consisted of cDNA or gDNA derived from T cells, B-cell-depleted T cells, or PBMCs. The repertoires were released in a freely available public database intended as a resource for research on the immune response to SARS-CoV-2. Nearly every sample came with metadata listing a de-identified subject ID, COVID-19 status, age in years and sex. Where available, HLA class I and class II types were obtained from metadata supplied by the sample provider rather than from assay-based typing.

V is reduced by 4 bases and J by 0 bases, leaving a spacing of 16 bases between them. CDR3 length: 16 amino acids, cysteine to phenylalanine. Only the CDR3 DNA is retained, 48 bases long and in frame from the first base. CDR1 and CDR2, looked up from the germline V gene, are MNHNS and SASEGT. TCRbeta CDR3 regions were amplified from genomic DNA by means of the immunoSEQ Assay, a bias-controlled multiplex PCR. The authors processed their data as follows. Nucleated cell counts per sample were estimated from amplification of reference gene primers within the assay. Sequence reads were collapsed and filtered to measure the absolute abundance of every unique TCRbeta CDR3 rearrangement. Productive Simpson clonality was computed per sample as the square root of Simpson's diversity index over productive rearrangements. TCRdb took this table from immuneACCESS and kept in-frame rearrangements with V and J called. Such tables lack part of the clones; where checked against another copy, unresolved V genes explain under half of the gap, and the rest is unexplained. Clonal size and the V and J genes are those of that table, whereas D and trimming came from the DNA. Across this sample there are approximately 91,000 clones, with around nine tenths seen only once. The ten top clones hold about 4.2% of the sample.

Each collaborating institution followed its own protocols to collect whole blood in K2EDTA tubes. For TCRbeta analysis, collaborators shipped samples in one of three forms: frozen whole blood, isolated PBMCs, or DNA extracted from either of those sample types. Results the study describes overall, beyond this receptor: The quantity of clinical and demographic metadata differed by source and by participant and was supplied without curation.

The specimen sequenced was peripheral blood. The clonotype originates from a man between 65 and 85 years old with acute or convalescent COVID-19. This receptor chain uses TRBV6-1 and TRBJ2-7, and the D gene may be TRBD1, 6 bases matching. In nucleotides, the sequence is TGTGCCAGCAGTGTCGTACAGGGTTCATACTCCTACGAGCAGTACTTC. Its protein product is CASSVVQGSYSYEQYF.